This T cell receptor (beta chain) was observed in a study of T cell responses to AZD1222 COVID-19 vaccine. General observations from the study: Unmutated variant regions reportedly attract nearly half of all spike-specific TCRs. Clonal diversity was possibly underestimated, and white British individuals and females predominated among donors.

Points on this clone: The antigen is unknown.

The protocol was immunoSEQ multiplex PCR, while the TCRdb copy is restricted to in-frame clones and leaves out a portion. The table includes some 79,000 clones, 80% to 90% detected once. Pooled together were second doses at about 4 or about 12 weeks. This CDR3 contains 15 residues. Trimming removed 3 bases at V and 4 bases at J, with 14 bases between. The germline CDR1 and CDR2 sequences are SGHKS and YYEKEE (reference sequence). V is TRBV5-5 and J is TRBJ1-5; D unresolved. This sample comprised peripheral blood, obtained 28 days after the second AZD1222 dose. This TCR was sampled from an adult who received the AZD1222 COVID-19 vaccine. The CDR3 here is CASSYQDPRNQPQHF. DNA for the CDR3: TGTGCCAGCAGCTATCAGGACCCGAGGAATCAGCCCCAGCATTTT.